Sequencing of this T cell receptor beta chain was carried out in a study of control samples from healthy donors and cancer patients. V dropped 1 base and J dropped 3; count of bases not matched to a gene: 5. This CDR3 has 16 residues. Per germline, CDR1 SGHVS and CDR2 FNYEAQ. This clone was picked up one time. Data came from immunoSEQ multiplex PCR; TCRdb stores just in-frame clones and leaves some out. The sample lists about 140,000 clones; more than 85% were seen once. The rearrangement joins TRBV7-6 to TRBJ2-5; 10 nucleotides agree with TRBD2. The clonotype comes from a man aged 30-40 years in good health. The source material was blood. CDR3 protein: CASSLDRAGGEETQYF. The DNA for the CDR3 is TGTGCCAGCAGCTTAGATCGAGCGGGGGGGGAAGAGACCCAGTACTTC.